The 15 T cell receptor beta chains in this list originate from one sample, sequenced in a study of T cell changes during pregnancy in multiple sclerosis. Assay used: immunoSEQ multiplex PCR; TCRdb lists only in-frame clones, some missing. The sample has 50,000 to 65,000 clones, approximately 89% seen once. The input for sequencing was peripheral blood, taken after pregnancy. The origin of the receptors is a female donor with multiple sclerosis, enrolled in a pregnancy study.

On this clone itself: Different DNA sequences within this sample yield the same CDR3. The rearrangement uses TRBV5-1 and TRBJ1-4; the match to TRBD1 covers 11 bases. Germline V gene sequence: CDR1 SGHRS, CDR2 YFSETQ. This CDR3 spans 14 amino acids. V was pared by 3 bases and J by 8 bases, with 3 bases of the junction left unmatched. The CDR3 nucleotides are TGCGCCAGCAGCTCCGGGACAGGGGGAGAAAAACTGTTTTTT. Translating it yields CASSSGTGGEKLFF.

As DNA, the CDR3 is TGCAGCGTCGCCCTATTGCCAGGGACAGGGAGCTCCTACAATGAGCAGTTCTTC. It yields the protein CSVALLPGTGSSYNEQFF. The chain employs TRBV29-1 and TRBJ2-1, with 9 bases fitting TRBD1. This CDR3 has 18 amino acids. Losses at the gene ends were 6 bases for V and 0 bases for J; bases not matched to a gene: 15. Germline V gene sequence: CDR1 SQVTM, CDR2 ANQGSEA.

This clone was seen just once. CDR3 loop: CASSLSSGGTYQETQYF. As DNA, the CDR3 is TGTGCCAGCAGCCTTTCTAGCGGGGGGACGTACCAAGAGACCCAGTACTTC. The chain is built from TRBV7-9 and TRBJ2-5; 11 bases are a match to TRBD2. This CDR3 has 17 residues. The V segment lost 5 bases and the J segment 0 bases; nucleotides outside the gene matches: 8. In germline, CDR1 is SEHNR, CDR2 FQNEAQ (reference sequence).

V is TRBV7-2 and J is TRBJ2-5, with D maybe TRBD1 (6 bases). V was pared by 5 bases and J by 1 base, with 17 bases between. Germline V CDR1 and CDR2: SGHTA, FQGNSA. The CDR3 is 16 residues long. The CDR3 DNA reads as TGTGCCAGCAGCACCCGACAGGATGAACCCCAAGAGACCCAGTACTTC. It specifies CASSTRQDEPQETQYF.

This chain uses TRBV7-6 with TRBJ2-1, with D unclear. Trimming stripped 5 bases from V and 9 bases from J, with 14 bases between. Germline CDR1 and CDR2: SGHVS and FNYEAQ. The CDR3 length is 13 residues. CDR3 residues: CASSPRAPPEQFF. The CDR3 nucleotides are TGTGCCAGCAGCCCCCGCGCACCTCCTGAGCAGTTCTTC.

The rearrangement uses TRBV5-1 and TRBJ2-1; 11 nucleotides align to TRBD2. The V gene end was trimmed by 4 bases and the J gene end by 12 bases; junction bases not matched to a gene: 12. Germline V CDR1 and CDR2: SGHRS, YFSETQ. CDR3 length: 15 amino acids. The CDR3 DNA is TGCGCCAGCAGCCCGGGCAGTAGCGGGGGGGCCTCGCAGTTCTTC. Residues: CASSPGSSGGASQFF.

This chain uses TRBV5-6 with TRBJ1-5; D possibly corresponds to TRBD1 (6 bases). CDR3 size: 16 residues. Trimming left V 2 bases short and J 3 bases short, with 15 bases between. From germline, CDR1 is SGHDT and CDR2 YYEEEE. The CDR3 DNA follows: TGTGCCAGCAGCTTCTCCAGAGGACAGTACAATCAGCCCCAGCATTTT. It specifies CASSFSRGQYNQPQHF.

This chain uses TRBV4-2 with TRBJ2-1; 7 positions match TRBD1. Germline V lookup: CDR1 LGHNA, CDR2 YNFKEQ. The V gene end was trimmed by 4 bases and the J gene end by 2 bases; junction bases not matched to a gene: 11. The CDR3 consists of 17 residues. The CDR3, as DNA: TGTGCCAGCAGCCTAGAGCCAGGGGGTTCGGCCTACAATGAGCAGTTCTTC. Its translation is CASSLEPGGSAYNEQFF.

This chain connects TRBV7-9 to TRBJ2-2; D is possibly TRBD2 (6 bases). Trimming shortened V by 5 bases and J by 3 bases, and 10 bases separated the two germline ends. The CDR3 loop spans 14 amino acids. The germline gives CDR1 SEHNR, CDR2 FQNEAQ (reference sequence). The chain's CDR3 is CASSGEDYTGELFF. CDR3 nucleotides: TGTGCCAGCAGCGGGGAGGATTACACCGGGGAGCTGTTTTTT.

V and J are TRBV7-2 and TRBJ2-2, with 7 positions matching TRBD1. The CDR3 covers 16 residues. Germline V gene sequence: CDR1 SGHTA, CDR2 FQGNSA. V lost 5 bases and J lost 3; bases outside the gene matches: 9. CDR3 nucleotide sequence: TGTGCCAGCAGCCAAGTAGGGGGCCTGTACACCGGGGAGCTGTTTTTT. Its translation: CASSQVGGLYTGELFF.

The J gene is TRBJ2-6, the V gene TRBV15; D not certain. The CDR3 sequence is 15 residues long. Germline V CDR1 and CDR2: LNHNV, YYDKDF (reference sequence). Trimming removed 0 bases from V and 2 bases from J, with 5 bases in between. The CDR3 here is CATSRETTGANVLTF. The CDR3 bases are TGTGCCACCAGCAGAGAAACAACTGGGGCCAACGTCCTGACTTTC. Full variable domain (rest looked up from reference TRBV15 and TRBJ2-6): DAMVIQNPRYQVTQFGKPVTLSCSQTLNHNVMYWYQQKSSQAPKLLFHYYDKDFNNEADTPDNFQSRRPNTSFCFLDIRSPGLGDTAMYLCATSRETTGANVLTFGAGSRLTVL.

This clone appeared a single time. The V and J genes are TRBV13 and TRBJ2-1, with 8 positions matching TRBD2. The CDR3 runs 15 residues. Per the germline V gene, CDR1 is PRHDT and CDR2 is FYEKMQ (reference sequence). Trimming cost V 5 bases and J 8 bases; bases outside gene matches: 11. CDR3 nucleotides: TGTGCCAGCAGCGCGGCGGGGGGCCTTCGGCATGAGCAGTTCTTC. Residues: CASSAAGGLRHEQFF.

This rearrangement joins TRBV4-2 to TRBJ1-5; D ambiguous. V lost 0 bases to trimming and J lost 7 bases, with 16 bases between them. CDR1 and CDR2 from the germline V gene are LGHNA and YNFKEQ. This CDR3 comprises 16 residues. CDR3 sequence reads: CASSQERPGPGQPQHF. The CDR3 nucleotides read TGTGCCAGCAGCCAAGAACGTCCGGGCCCGGGGCAGCCCCAGCATTTT.

The V and J genes are TRBV12-5 and TRBJ1-3; no definite D call. Deletions cut 7 bases from V and 0 bases from J, with 10 bases between. Germline CDR1 reads LGHNT; CDR2 reads FRNRAP. The CDR3 extends over 14 amino acids. CDR3 nucleotide sequence: TGTGCTAGTGACAACAGCTTCTCTGGAAACACCATATATTTT. Translated, it gives CASDNSFSGNTIYF.

This chain uses TRBV9 with TRBJ2-5; maybe TRBD2 (6 bases). Trimming removed 0 bases at V and 2 bases at J, with 11 bases between. Per the germline V gene, CDR1 is SGDLS and CDR2 is YYNGEE. CDR3 length: 15 residues. CDR3 nucleotide sequence: TGTGCCAGCAGCGTAGGTCTAGCGAGACAAGAGACCCAGTACTTC. This translates into CASSVGLARQETQYF.